The rows below give T cell receptor beta chains drawn from one sample of a study of blood T cells in healthy people across ages. TCRdb reprocessed the 5' RACE reads via MiXCR and lists one record per CDR3 protein. The sample shows some 760,000 distinct CDR3 sequences, approximately 25% of them seen only once. These data also formed part of another study, on T cells of mothers and their children.

The sequenced material came from blood. The receptors were sampled from a boy aged 10-17 years in good health. Both conserved end residues are part of each CDR3. A D gene is named only where the DNA matches it firmly. Size is omitted from some rows. Given values are once, few, many or a class for expanded clones.

>TRBV14|.|.|TRBJ2-1
TGTGCCAGCAGCCCATCGCCCGTCTCTATGATGACAGCAGAGCAGTTCTTC
CASSPSPVSMMTAEQFF
>TRBV7-2|few|.|TRBJ1-1
TGTGCCAGCAGCCTCCTGAGTATGAACACTGAAGCTTTCTTT
CASSLLSMNTEAFF
>TRBV7-2|few|.|TRBJ1-2
TGTGCCAGCACCTTGGGGGACACTAACTATGGCTACACCTTC
CASTLGDTNYGYTF
>TRBV29-1|.|TRBD2|TRBJ2-1
TGCAGCGTTGTAGGCGGTACTAGCGGGAGGGCATACAATGAGCAGTTCTTC
CSVVGGTSGRAYNEQFF
>TRBV18|.|.|TRBJ1-1
TGTGCCAGCTCACCAGAGGGCTACACTGAAGCTTTCTTT
CASSPEGYTEAFF
>TRBV6-5|few|.|TRBJ2-3
TGTGCCAGCAGCTCTATGACTATGGGTGACACGCAGTATTTT
CASSSMTMGDTQYF
>TRBV5-6|few|.|TRBJ1-5
TGTGCCAGCAGCCTGGGGGGGATTCAGCCCCAGCATTTT
CASSLGGIQPQHF
>TRBV12-3/TRBV12-4|.|TRBD2|TRBJ2-3
TGTGCCAGCAGGGGACTAGCCGGCACAGATACGCAGTATTTT
CASRGLAGTDTQYF
>TRBV5-1|.|TRBD1|TRBJ2-6
TGCGCCAGCAGCTTGGGACAGGGGAGTGGGGCCAACGTCCTGACTTTC
CASSLGQGSGANVLTF
>TRBV29-1|few|TRBD1|TRBJ1-1
TGCAGCGTTGGCGTGACAGGGACGAACACTGAAGCTTTCTTT
CSVGVTGTNTEAFF
>TRBV5-1|.|.|TRBJ2-3
TGCGCCAGCAGCCGAGAGGCAACCGGGACCAGATTCCATACGCAGTATTTT
CASSREATGTRFHTQYF
>TRBV7-3|.|TRBD2|TRBJ2-5
TGTACCAGCAGCGTAGCGGGGGGGGAAGAGACCCAGTACTTC
CTSSVAGGEETQYF
>TRBV5-1|few|.|TRBJ2-7
TGCGCCAGCAGCTTGGAGGCAGGGAGGCTCTACGAGCAGTACTTC
CASSLEAGRLYEQYF
>TRBV7-9|few|TRBD2|TRBJ2-7
TGTGTCAGCAGCCCAGTTGCGGGAGGGCTCTACGAGCAGTACTTC
CVSSPVAGGLYEQYF
>TRBV7-2|.|TRBD2|TRBJ2-5
TGTGCCAGCAGCTTTGGACTAGCGGGGGCCCAAGAGACCCAGTACTTC
CASSFGLAGAQETQYF
>TRBV12-3/TRBV12-4|.|TRBD2|TRBJ2-1
TGTGCCAGCAGTCCCCGGGGAGGGGTAGGCGAGCAGTTCTTC
CASSPRGGVGEQFF
>TRBV7-6|few|.|TRBJ1-4
TGTGCCAGCAGCTACGGCAAATCCGGCTATGAAAAACTGTTTTTT
CASSYGKSGYEKLFF
>TRBV7-3|few|.|TRBJ2-1
TGTGCCAGCAGCTTAACCCCTTCACTCTACAATGAGCAGTTCTTC
CASSLTPSLYNEQFF
>TRBV25-1|few|TRBD1|TRBJ2-6
TGTGCCAGCAGTGAAAAGGGGGCAAAATCCGGGGCCAACGTCCTGACTTTC
CASSEKGAKSGANVLTF
>TRBV20-1|.|TRBD1|TRBJ1-4
TGCAGTGCTAGAGACCCTCGGACAGGATCTAATGAAAAACTGTTTTTT
CSARDPRTGSNEKLFF
>TRBV5-1|few|.|TRBJ2-3
TGCGCCAGCAGCTTGGCCGCCCATTCCTACACAGATACGCAGTATTTT
CASSLAAHSYTDTQYF
>TRBV20-1|few|.|TRBJ1-1
TGCAGTGCTAGAGATCGTGGGTTAGAAGCTTTCTTT
CSARDRGLEAFF
>TRBV12-3/TRBV12-4|.|.|TRBJ1-2
TGTGCCAGCAGTTTTCAGGGGACGGTCTATGGCTACACCTTC
CASSFQGTVYGYTF
>TRBV7-2|many|.|TRBJ1-4
TGTGCCAGCAGTTACGGAGGCTCACTGTTTTTT
CASSYGGSLFF
>TRBV4-3|few|.|TRBJ2-2
TGCGCCAGCAGCCAAGATTTGGGAGTGGCCGGGGAGCTGTTTTTT
CASSQDLGVAGELFF
>TRBV12-3/TRBV12-4|many|.|TRBJ2-7
TGTGCCAGCAGTCCTACAGGGATCTACGAGCAGTACTTC
CASSPTGIYEQYF